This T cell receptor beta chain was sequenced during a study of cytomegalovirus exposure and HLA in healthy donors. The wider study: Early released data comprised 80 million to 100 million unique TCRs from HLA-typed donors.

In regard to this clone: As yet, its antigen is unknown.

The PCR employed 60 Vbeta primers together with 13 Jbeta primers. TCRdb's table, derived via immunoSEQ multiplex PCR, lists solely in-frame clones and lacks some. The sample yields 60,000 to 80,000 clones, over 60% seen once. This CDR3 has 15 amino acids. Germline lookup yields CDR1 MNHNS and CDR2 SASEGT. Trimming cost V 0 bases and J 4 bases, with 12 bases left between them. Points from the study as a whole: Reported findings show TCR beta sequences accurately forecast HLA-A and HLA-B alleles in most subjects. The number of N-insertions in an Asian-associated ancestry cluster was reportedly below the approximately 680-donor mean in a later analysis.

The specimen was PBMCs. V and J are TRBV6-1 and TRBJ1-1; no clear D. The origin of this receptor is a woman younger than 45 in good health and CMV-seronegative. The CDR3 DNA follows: TGTGCCAGCAGTGAAGCAAAGGCGGGGTCCACTGAAGCTTTCTTT. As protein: CASSEAKAGSTEAFF.